This T cell receptor (beta chain) was identified during a study of blood T cells in healthy people across ages. Study-level findings and limits: Reliance upon unsorted PBMCs precluded definitive naive versus antigen-experienced comparison.

Using a J-beta primer mix together with a sample-barcoded 5' primer, a second PCR was run for roughly 7 to 12 cycles. Each sample yielded at least 2.5 million CDR3-containing paired-end reads. TCRdb fed the 5' RACE reads into MiXCR, producing one record per CDR3 protein. The profile shows around 990,000 distinct CDR3 sequences, 20% to 25% of them singletons. Details on this clonotype: Its antigen is as yet unknown.

This CDR3 region has 17 residues. The germline V and J ends were trimmed by 8 bases and 1 base, with 18 bases remaining between them. This sample also appeared in a second study, on T cells of mothers and their children. Per that paper: Biologically related mothers and children overlapped slightly more than unrelated pairs, a non-significant difference.

The chain joins TRBV12-3 or TRBV12-4 to TRBJ2-6; D is possibly TRBD2 (7 bases). This TCR derives from a girl aged 2 to 9 in good health. The sequenced sample was blood. CDR3 sequence (DNA): TGTGCCAGCTCCCTACGGGGGGCCACATCTGGGGCCAACGTCCTGACTTTC. Protein: CASSLRGATSGANVLTF.